The entry below gives a single T cell receptor beta chain sequence along with its context. The data were obtained in a study of OX40 agonist ivuxolimab in advanced cancers. Germline V gene lookup returns CDR1 LNHDA and CDR2 SQIVND (reference sequence). V lost 4 bases to trimming and J lost 0 bases, with 16 bases between them. The CDR3 is 16 residues long. TCRdb keeps only in-frame clones here, not all; method: immunoSEQ multiplex PCR. The sample consists of approximately 70,000 clones, around 94% of them appearing once. The material was CD4+ or CD8+ T cells sorted from blood, obtained in a trial of the OX40 agonist ivuxolimab. The genes are TRBV19 and TRBJ2-7; D possibly corresponds to TRBD2 (8 bases). This sequence originates from an adult with an advanced solid tumor such as melanoma, head and neck, liver or kidney cancer. The DNA of the CDR3 is TGTGCCAGTAGTACCCCGGGAGGGGGCCGCTCCTACGAGCAGTACTTC. This gives the protein CASSTPGGGRSYEQYF.